The next 21 T cell receptor beta chains were all read from a single sample in a study of beta chain features in type 1 diabetes. The entirety of the isolated RNA underwent reverse transcription, so expressed TCRB transcripts were sequenced. TCRdb keeps only in-frame clones here, not all; method: immunoSEQ multiplex PCR. The repertoire holds 350,000 to 400,000 clones, with around 16% as singletons. Input material: naive CD4+ T cells from blood. The receptors were sampled from a woman between 18 and 29 years old in good health.

This clone has a handful of counts. This chain uses TRBV5-6 with TRBJ2-6; possible D gene TRBD2, 6 bases. Germline CDR1 SGHDT, CDR2 YYEEEE. CDR3 length: 15 amino acids. Trimming removed 5 bases at V and 0 bases at J, with 9 bases between. The CDR3 DNA follows: TGTGCCAGCAGGGCGGGGCTCTCTGGGGCCAACGTCCTGACTTTC. Translated: CASRAGLSGANVLTF.

Here the CDR3 DNA reads TGTGCCAGCAGCCCAAGACTAGCGGGAGCAACTGAGACCCAGTACTTC. It is translated as CASSPRLAGATETQYF. The chain uses TRBV5-4 and TRBJ2-5; 12 bases agree with TRBD2. CDR3 length equals 16 residues. CDR1 and CDR2 (germline): SGHNT, YYREEE (reference sequence). The J segment lost 5 bases and the V segment lost 4 bases, leaving 9 bases of the junction unmatched.

The chain couples TRBV9 to TRBJ2-3; 9 bases match TRBD2. J gave up 3 bases and V 1 base, and 3 bases lay outside the gene matches. CDR3 length: 15 residues. Germline V gene sequence: CDR1 SGDLS, CDR2 YYNGEE. The DNA of the CDR3 is TGTGCCAGCAGCGTACTAGCGGGATTGACAGATACGCAGTATTTT. It specifies CASSVLAGLTDTQYF.

This clone was observed a few times. The chain couples TRBV25-1 to TRBJ2-3; 7 positions agree with TRBD2. CDR3 length equals 16 residues. The V segment lost 1 base and the J segment 6 bases; nucleotides outside the gene matches: 10. Germline loops: CDR1 MGHDK, CDR2 SYGVNS. For the CDR3, the DNA is TGTGCCAGCAGTGAATCGGCGGGAGCGGCTCCGGATACGCAGTATTTT. Its protein product is CASSESAGAAPDTQYF.

The CDR3 reads CASNHQGANQPQHF. As DNA, the CDR3 is TGTGCCAGCAACCATCAGGGCGCCAATCAGCCCCAGCATTTT. V gene TRBV7-9 combines with J gene TRBJ1-5, with a possible D match to TRBD1 (5 bases). Trimming removed 7 bases from V and 3 bases from J, with 13 bases in between. The CDR3 extends over 14 amino acids. Germline-derived CDR1 and CDR2 are SEHNR and FQNEAQ (reference sequence).

The chain is built from TRBV4-1 and TRBJ1-1; D gene ambiguous. The CDR3 covers 14 residues. Trimming pared 0 bases from V and 6 bases from J, leaving 11 bases between. The germline V gene encodes CDR1 MGHRA and CDR2 YSYEKL. The CDR3 sequence is CASSQEWSAAEAFF. The CDR3 nucleotides are TGCGCCAGCAGCCAAGAATGGTCGGCGGCTGAAGCTTTCTTT.

The CDR3 is CASSPDRQNQPQHF. The DNA for the CDR3 is TGTGCCAGCAGCCCGGACAGACAGAATCAGCCCCAGCATTTT. This sequence joins TRBV4-2 and TRBJ1-5, with a weak D call TRBD1 (6 bases). The CDR3 extends over 14 amino acids. Deletions cut 4 bases from V and 4 bases from J, with 11 bases between. The germline CDR1 and CDR2 sequences are LGHNA and YNFKEQ.

In this sample, this clone turned up a few times. This sequence joins TRBV30 and TRBJ1-4, with a possible D match to TRBD1 (6 bases). Germline lookup yields CDR1 GTSNPN and CDR2 SVGIG (reference sequence). The CDR3 extends over 12 amino acids. V was clipped by 5 bases and J by 5 bases, with 9 bases between them. The CDR3 DNA is TGTGCCTGGGGGAGGGGGAATGAAAAACTGTTTTTT. It is translated as CAWGRGNEKLFF.

The rearrangement links TRBV30 to TRBJ2-7, with 11 bases lining up with TRBD2. In germline, CDR1 is GTSNPN, CDR2 SVGIG (reference sequence). CDR3 size: 15 residues. With 2 bases clipped from V and 3 bases from J, the junction kept 6 bases outside the gene matches. The CDR3 bases are TGTGCCTGGAGTCCAACTAGCGGGAGTGTCTACGAGCAGTACTTC. It yields the protein CAWSPTSGSVYEQYF. Full variable domain (outside the CDR3, taken from reference TRBV30 and TRBJ2-7): SQTIHQWPATLVQPVGSPLSLECTVEGTSNPNLYWYRQAAGRGLQLLFYSVGIGQISSEVPQNLSASRPQDRQFILSSKKLLLSDSGFYLCAWSPTSGSVYEQYFGPGTRLTVT.

The V call is TRBV2, the J call TRBJ2-7; 9 nucleotides line up with TRBD2. Per the germline V gene, CDR1 is SNHLY and CDR2 is FYNNEI. CDR3 size: 15 residues. With 4 bases clipped from V and 6 bases from J, the junction kept 10 bases outside the gene matches. Written as DNA, the CDR3 is TGTGCCAGCAGTGTAGCGGGAGTCCAGACGGGCGAGCAGTACTTC. Encoded protein: CASSVAGVQTGEQYF.

This sequence joins TRBV6-5 and TRBJ2-3; D is possibly TRBD1 (6 bases). CDR3 length equals 15 residues. Germline V gene lookup returns CDR1 MNHEY and CDR2 SVGAGI. V dropped 6 bases and J dropped 0 bases, with 13 bases sitting between them. The DNA for the CDR3 is TGTGCCAGCAGCCCGACAGGCTTTAGCACAGATACGCAGTATTTT. Its translation is CASSPTGFSTDTQYF.

This clone occurred a few times. The chain is built from TRBV9 and TRBJ2-3; no definite D call. In germline, CDR1 is SGDLS, CDR2 YYNGEE. The CDR3 is 15 residues long. V was trimmed by 3 bases and J by 0 bases, leaving 11 bases between them. Written as DNA, the CDR3 is TGTGCCAGCAGCGGAAGCACAGTTAGCACAGATACGCAGTATTTT. Residues: CASSGSTVSTDTQYF.

The rearrangement joins TRBV11-2 to TRBJ2-1, with TRBD2 matching 8 bases. The CDR3 runs 15 residues. CDR1 is SGHAT and CDR2 is FQNNGV in the germline V gene. The trim removed 2 bases at V and 4 bases at J, leaving 4 bases unmatched. For the CDR3, the DNA is TGTGCCAGCAGCTTATTACTAGCGGCATACAATGAGCAGTTCTTC. Protein product: CASSLLLAAYNEQFF. The variable domain in full, completed from reference TRBV11-2 and TRBJ2-1, reads EAGVAQSPRYKIIEKRQSVAFWCNPISGHATLYWYQQILGQGPKLLIQFQNNGVVDDSQLPKDRFSAERLKGVDSTLKIQPAKLEDSAVYLCASSLLLAAYNEQFFGPGTRLTVL.

This clone has a handful of counts. J is TRBJ2-1 and V is TRBV29-1, with 12 nucleotides matching TRBD2. V shed 7 bases, J shed 9 bases, and the junction held 10 bases outside the gene matches. CDR1 and CDR2 (germline): SQVTM, ANQGSEA. The CDR3 totals 14 residues. CDR3 loop: CSDSSGRAESEQFF. The CDR3 nucleotides read TGCAGCGACTCTAGCGGGAGGGCCGAGAGTGAGCAGTTCTTC.

This clone was counted between two and nine times. CDR3: CAVQPSGPREQYF. The DNA for the CDR3 is TGTGCCGTTCAACCTAGCGGACCCCGGGAGCAGTACTTC. V is TRBV6-6 and J is TRBJ2-7; TRBD2 aligns across 7 bases. Germline CDR1 MNHNY, CDR2 SVGAGI (reference sequence). The CDR3 loop spans 13 amino acids. Trimming removed 11 bases from V and 7 bases from J; junction bases left unmatched: 14.

The CDR3 DNA sequence: TGTGCCAGCAGCGCTCAGGACAGGCTAGGCTCCGAAGCTTTCTTT. It specifies CASSAQDRLGSEAFF. The rearrangement uses TRBV9 and TRBJ1-1; 7 bases map to TRBD1. This CDR3 is built from 15 residues. In germline, CDR1 is SGDLS, CDR2 YYNGEE. V shed 3 bases and J 8 bases; nucleotides not matched to a gene: 13. Supplemented by reference TRBV9 and TRBJ1-1, the full variable domain reads DSGVTQTPKHLITATGQRVTLRCSPRSGDLSVYWYQQSLDQGLQFLIQYYNGEERAKGNILERFSAQQFPDLHSELNLSSLELGDSALYFCASSAQDRLGSEAFFGQGTRLTVV.

The genes are TRBV7-2 and TRBJ2-2; D is unclear. V lost 4 bases, J lost 2 bases, and 2 bases lay in between. There are 12 residues in the CDR3. From germline, CDR1 is SGHTA and CDR2 FQGNSA. Here the CDR3 reads CASSSNTGELFF. The CDR3 nucleotides read TGTGCCAGCAGCTCTAACACCGGGGAGCTGTTTTTT.

This clone has just a few counts. This chain connects TRBV18 to TRBJ2-1; 8 bases align to TRBD1. V shed 3 bases and J 13 bases; nucleotides not matched to a gene: 14. The CDR3 contains 15 residues. Germline V CDR1 and CDR2: KGHSH, LQKENI. The CDR3 reads CASSPRPDREANQFF. The DNA of the CDR3 is TGTGCCAGCTCACCCCGCCCGGACAGGGAAGCGAATCAGTTCTTC.

In its sample, this clone was seen a few times. V is TRBV7-9 and J is TRBJ2-5, with TRBD1 matching 7 bases. The trim removed 3 bases at V and 5 bases at J, leaving 15 bases unmatched. CDR1 and CDR2 (germline): SEHNR, FQNEAQ (reference sequence). The CDR3 has 17 residues. CDR3 region: CASSFETGSLAGETQYF. The CDR3 DNA follows: TGTGCCAGCAGCTTCGAGACAGGGTCTCTAGCTGGGGAGACCCAGTACTTC.

This clone appeared a few times. The same CDR3 also results from other DNA sequences found in this sample. This sequence joins TRBV5-1 and TRBJ2-5; D is ambiguous. This CDR3 region has 12 residues. With 2 bases removed from V and 4 bases from J, the gap between germline ends came to 6 bases. The germline gives CDR1 SGHRS, CDR2 YFSETQ. The CDR3 bases are TGCGCCAGCAGCTTCCCCGGAGAGACCCAGTACTTC. It is translated as CASSFPGETQYF.

This clone was recorded a few times. The CDR3 here is CSGQTGANEKLFF. The CDR3 DNA is TGCAGCGGCCAGACAGGGGCTAATGAAAAACTGTTTTTT. The gene calls are TRBV29-1 and TRBJ1-4; 8 positions match TRBD1. The CDR3 spans 13 residues. Looked up from germline, CDR1 is SQVTM and CDR2 is ANQGSEA. Germline trimming cut 7 bases from V and 3 bases from J; bases unmatched to any gene: 4. Using reference TRBV29-1 and TRBJ1-4 for the parts outside the CDR3, the full variable domain is SAVISQKPSRDICQRGTSLTIQCQVDSQVTMMFWYRQQPGQSLTLIATANQGSEATYESGFVIDKFPISRPNLTFSTLTVSNMSPEDSSIYLCSGQTGANEKLFFGSGTQLSVL.